The present T cell receptor beta chain was sequenced within a study of tumor T cells in aggressive B-cell lymphoma. Sequencing used immunoSEQ multiplex PCR; TCRdb keeps in-frame clones, though not all of them. Of around 10,000 clones listed, around 90% are singletons. Sequenced input: tumor tissue. This clonotype was sampled from an adult with diffuse large B cell lymphoma.

The CDR3: CASSARGARTDTQYF. The CDR3 nucleotides are TGTGCCAGCAGCGCCCGGGGGGCGCGCACAGATACGCAGTATTTT. The genes are TRBV11-3 and TRBJ2-3; tentatively, D is TRBD2 (7 bases). The CDR3 is 15 residues long. Germline values: CDR1 SGHNT, CDR2 YENEEA. The V end was cut by 5 bases, the J end by 1 base, with 13 bases between.